What follows is one T cell receptor beta chain and its context. This sample is drawn from a study of blood T cell repertoires in COVID-19. Study details: Samples of COVID-19 (acute and convalescent) were obtained from the United States, Italy and Spain. Nucleic acid was either cDNA or gDNA, and it came from T cells, B-cell-depleted T cells, or PBMCs.

Participants were aged about 18 to 89 years from 20 to 30 US areas. As handled by the study authors: Scientists estimated how many nucleated cells there were by amplifying reference gene primers. The data were produced by immunoSEQ multiplex PCR, yet TCRdb's version contains in-frame clones alone and is incomplete. The V and J calls and clone size come from that table; D and trimming were worked out from the DNA. Here the sample spans hundreds of thousands of clones, around 90% being singletons. This clonotype originated in a woman between 40 and 55 years old who had recovered from COVID-19. Source material: PBMCs or T cells enriched from blood (not recorded which).

DNA for the CDR3: TGCACCCCCACCATTCGAGCAACTAATGAAAAACTGTTTTTT. Translated, it gives CTPTIRATNEKLFF. The chain uses TRBV1 and TRBJ1-4. TRBV1 is a known pseudogene. CDR3 length: 14 amino acids.